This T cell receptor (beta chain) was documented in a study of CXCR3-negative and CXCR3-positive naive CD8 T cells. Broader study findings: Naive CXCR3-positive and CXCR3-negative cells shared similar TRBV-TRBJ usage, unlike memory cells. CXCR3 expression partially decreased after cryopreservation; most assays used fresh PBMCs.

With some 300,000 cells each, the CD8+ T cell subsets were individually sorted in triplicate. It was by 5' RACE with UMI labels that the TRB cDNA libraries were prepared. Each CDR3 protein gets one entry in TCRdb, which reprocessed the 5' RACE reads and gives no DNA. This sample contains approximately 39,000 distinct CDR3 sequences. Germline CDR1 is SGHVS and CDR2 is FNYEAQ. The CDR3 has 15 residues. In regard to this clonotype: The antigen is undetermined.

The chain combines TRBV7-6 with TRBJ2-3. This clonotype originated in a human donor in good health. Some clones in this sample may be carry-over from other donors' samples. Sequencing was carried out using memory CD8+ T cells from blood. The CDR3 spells CASSLDRLYTDTQYF.